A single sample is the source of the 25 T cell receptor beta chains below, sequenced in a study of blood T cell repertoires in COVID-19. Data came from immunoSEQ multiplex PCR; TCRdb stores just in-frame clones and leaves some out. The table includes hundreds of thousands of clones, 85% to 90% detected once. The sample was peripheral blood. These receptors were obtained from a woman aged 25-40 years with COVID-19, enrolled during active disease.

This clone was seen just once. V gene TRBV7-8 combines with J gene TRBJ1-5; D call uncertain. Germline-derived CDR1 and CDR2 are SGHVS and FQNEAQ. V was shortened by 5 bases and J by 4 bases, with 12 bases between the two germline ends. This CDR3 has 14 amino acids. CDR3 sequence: CASSPRGTNQPQHF. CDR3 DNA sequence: TGTGCCAGCAGCCCTAGAGGTACAAATCAGCCCCAGCATTTT.

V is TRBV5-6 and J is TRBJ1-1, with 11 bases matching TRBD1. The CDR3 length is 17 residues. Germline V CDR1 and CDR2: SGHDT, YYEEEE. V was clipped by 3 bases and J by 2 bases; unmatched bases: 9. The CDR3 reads CASSSIGTGGQNTEAFF. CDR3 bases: TGTGCCAGCAGCTCGATTGGGACAGGGGGACAAAACACTGAAGCTTTCTTT. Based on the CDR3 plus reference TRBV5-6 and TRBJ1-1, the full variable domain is DAGVTQSPTHLIKTRGQQVTLRCSPKSGHDTVSWYQQALGQGPQFIFQYYEEEERQRGNFPDRFSGHQFPNYSSELNVNALLLGDSALYLCASSSIGTGGQNTEAFFGQGTRLTVV.

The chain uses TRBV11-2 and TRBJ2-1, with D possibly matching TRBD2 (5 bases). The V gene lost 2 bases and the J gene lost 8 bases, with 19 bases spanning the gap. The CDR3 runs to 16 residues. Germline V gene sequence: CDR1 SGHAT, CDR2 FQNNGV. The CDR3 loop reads CASSLSTGILGYEQFF. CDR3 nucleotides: TGTGCCAGCAGCTTATCGACCGGGATTCTGGGCTATGAGCAGTTCTTC.

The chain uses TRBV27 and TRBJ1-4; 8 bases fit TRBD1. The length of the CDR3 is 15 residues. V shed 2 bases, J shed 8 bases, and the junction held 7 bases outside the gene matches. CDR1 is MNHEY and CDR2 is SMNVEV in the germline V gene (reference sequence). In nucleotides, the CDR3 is TGTGCCAGCAGTTTACAGGGGGCGTTGGGGGAAAAACTGTTTTTT. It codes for CASSLQGALGEKLFF.

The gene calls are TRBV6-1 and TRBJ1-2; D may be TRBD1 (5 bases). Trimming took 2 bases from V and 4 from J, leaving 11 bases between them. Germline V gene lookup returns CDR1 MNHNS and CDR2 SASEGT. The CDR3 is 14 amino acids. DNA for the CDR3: TGTGCCAGCAGTGAACGACAGAGCTTCTATGGCTACACCTTC. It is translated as CASSERQSFYGYTF.

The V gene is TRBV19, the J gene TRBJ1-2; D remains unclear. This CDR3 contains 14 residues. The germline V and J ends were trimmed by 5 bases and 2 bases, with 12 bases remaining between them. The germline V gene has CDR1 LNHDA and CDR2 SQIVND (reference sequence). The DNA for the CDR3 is TGTGCCAGTAGTTTAGTGACGGGGAACTATGGCTACACCTTC. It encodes CASSLVTGNYGYTF. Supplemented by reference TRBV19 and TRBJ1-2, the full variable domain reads DGGITQSPKYLFRKEGQNVTLSCEQNLNHDAMYWYRQDPGQGLRLIYYSQIVNDFQKGDIAEGYSVSREKKESFPLTVTSAQKNPTAFYLCASSLVTGNYGYTFGSGTRLTVV.

This CDR3 is CASSPSMGRGELFF. The CDR3 DNA reads TGTGCCAGCTCACCATCTATGGGCCGCGGGGAGCTGTTTTTT. V is TRBV18 and J is TRBJ2-2; no reliable D call. Germline lookup yields CDR1 KGHSH and CDR2 LQKENI. This CDR3 comprises 14 residues. V was cut by 2 bases and J by 7 bases, with 11 bases left in between.

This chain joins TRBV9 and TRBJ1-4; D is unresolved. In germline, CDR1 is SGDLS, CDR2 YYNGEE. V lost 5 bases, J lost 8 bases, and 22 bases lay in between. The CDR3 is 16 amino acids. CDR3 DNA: TGTGCCAGCAGTCCTGCAGACAATCTGGCTTGGGAAAAACTGTTTTTT. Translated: CASSPADNLAWEKLFF. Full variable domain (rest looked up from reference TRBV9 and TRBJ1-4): DSGVTQTPKHLITATGQRVTLRCSPRSGDLSVYWYQQSLDQGLQFLIQYYNGEERAKGNILERFSAQQFPDLHSELNLSSLELGDSALYFCASSPADNLAWEKLFFGSGTQLSVL.

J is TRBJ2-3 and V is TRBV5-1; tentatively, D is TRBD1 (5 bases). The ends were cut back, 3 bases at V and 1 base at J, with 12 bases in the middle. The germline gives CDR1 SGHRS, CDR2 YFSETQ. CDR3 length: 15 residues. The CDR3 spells CASSSTLGGTDTQYF. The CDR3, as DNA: TGCGCCAGCAGCTCGACCCTAGGGGGCACAGATACGCAGTATTTT.

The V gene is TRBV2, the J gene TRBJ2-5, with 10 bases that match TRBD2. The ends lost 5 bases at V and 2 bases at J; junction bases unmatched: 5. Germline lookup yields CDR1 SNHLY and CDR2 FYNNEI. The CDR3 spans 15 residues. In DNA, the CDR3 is TGTGCCAGCAGTTCTAGCGGGGGCCGACAAGAGACCCAGTACTTC. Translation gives CASSSSGGRQETQYF. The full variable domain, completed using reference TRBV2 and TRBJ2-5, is EPEVTQTPSHQVTQMGQEVILRCVPISNHLYFYWYRQILGQKVEFLVSFYNNEISEKSEIFDDQFSVERPDGSNFTLKIRSTKLEDSAMYFCASSSSGGRQETQYFGPGTRLLVL.

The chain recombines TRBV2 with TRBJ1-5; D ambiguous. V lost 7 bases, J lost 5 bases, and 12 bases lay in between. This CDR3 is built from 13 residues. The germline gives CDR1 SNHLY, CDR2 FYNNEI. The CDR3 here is CASMEGGDQPQHF. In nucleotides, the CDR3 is TGTGCCAGCATGGAGGGCGGGGATCAGCCCCAGCATTTT.

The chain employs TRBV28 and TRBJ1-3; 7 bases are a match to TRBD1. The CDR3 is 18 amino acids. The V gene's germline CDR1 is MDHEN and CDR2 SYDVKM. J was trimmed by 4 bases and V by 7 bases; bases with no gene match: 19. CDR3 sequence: CASTLGDRSTPGGNTIYF. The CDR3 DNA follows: TGTGCCAGCACCTTGGGGGACAGAAGTACCCCGGGAGGAAACACCATATATTTT.

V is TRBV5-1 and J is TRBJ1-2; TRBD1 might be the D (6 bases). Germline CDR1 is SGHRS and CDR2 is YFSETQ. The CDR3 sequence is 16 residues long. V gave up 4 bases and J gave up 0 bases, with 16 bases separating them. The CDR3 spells CASSPGRGRANYGYTF. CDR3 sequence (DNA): TGCGCCAGCAGCCCAGGCAGGGGCCGTGCTAACTATGGCTACACCTTC.

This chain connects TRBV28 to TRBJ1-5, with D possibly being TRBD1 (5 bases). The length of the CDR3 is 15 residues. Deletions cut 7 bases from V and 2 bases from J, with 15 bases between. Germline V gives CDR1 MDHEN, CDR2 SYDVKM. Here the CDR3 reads CASILSGGGNQPQHF. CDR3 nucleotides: TGTGCCAGCATTCTTTCCGGGGGTGGCAATCAGCCCCAGCATTTT.

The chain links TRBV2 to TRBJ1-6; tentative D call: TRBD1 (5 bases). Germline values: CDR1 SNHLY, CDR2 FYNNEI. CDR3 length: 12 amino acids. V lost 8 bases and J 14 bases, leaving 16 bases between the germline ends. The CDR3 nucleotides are TGTGCCAGCGGGGCAGTTCTCGTCACCCTCCACTTT. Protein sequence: CASGAVLVTLHF.

CDR3 bases: TGCGCCAGCAGCTTGGAGGGGCGTGGGACCCAGTACTTC. Translation gives CASSLEGRGTQYF. V gene TRBV5-1 combines with J gene TRBJ2-5; D is perhaps TRBD1 (5 bases). The CDR3 extends over 13 amino acids. The germline V gene encodes CDR1 SGHRS and CDR2 YFSETQ. V was clipped by 0 bases and J by 7 bases, with 10 bases between them.

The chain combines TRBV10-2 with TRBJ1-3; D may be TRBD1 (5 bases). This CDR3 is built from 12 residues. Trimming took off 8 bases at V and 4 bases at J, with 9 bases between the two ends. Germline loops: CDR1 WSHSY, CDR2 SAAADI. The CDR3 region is CASLPGGNTIYF. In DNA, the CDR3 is TGCGCCAGCTTACCAGGGGGAAACACCATATATTTT.

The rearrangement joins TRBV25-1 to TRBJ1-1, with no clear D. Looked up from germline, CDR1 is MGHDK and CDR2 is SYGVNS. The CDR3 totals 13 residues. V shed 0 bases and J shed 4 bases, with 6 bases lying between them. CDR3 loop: CASSEYMSTEAFF. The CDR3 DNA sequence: TGTGCCAGCAGTGAATATATGAGCACTGAAGCTTTCTTT.

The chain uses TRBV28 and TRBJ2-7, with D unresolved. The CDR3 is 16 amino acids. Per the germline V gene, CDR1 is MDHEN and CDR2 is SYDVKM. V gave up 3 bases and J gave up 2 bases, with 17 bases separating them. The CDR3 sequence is CASSFHVTPAPYEQYF. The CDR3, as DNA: TGTGCCAGCAGTTTCCACGTGACTCCGGCTCCCTACGAGCAGTACTTC.

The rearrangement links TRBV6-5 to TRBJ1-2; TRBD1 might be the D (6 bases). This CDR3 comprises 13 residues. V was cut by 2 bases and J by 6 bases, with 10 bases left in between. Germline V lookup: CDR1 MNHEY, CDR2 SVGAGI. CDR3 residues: CASSYNRENGYTF. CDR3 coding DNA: TGTGCCAGCAGTTACAACAGGGAGAATGGCTACACCTTC.

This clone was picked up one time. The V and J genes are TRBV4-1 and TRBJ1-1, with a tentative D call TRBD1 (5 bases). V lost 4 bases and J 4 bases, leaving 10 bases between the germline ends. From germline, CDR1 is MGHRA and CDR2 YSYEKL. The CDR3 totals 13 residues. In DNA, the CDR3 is TGCGCCAGCAGCCTTGGGGGGGGCACTGAAGCTTTCTTT. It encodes CASSLGGGTEAFF.

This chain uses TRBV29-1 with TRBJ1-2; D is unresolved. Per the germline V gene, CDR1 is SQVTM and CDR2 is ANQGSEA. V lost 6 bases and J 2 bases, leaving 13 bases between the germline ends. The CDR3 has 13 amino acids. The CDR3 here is CSVPPSLNYGYTF. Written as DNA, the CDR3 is TGCAGCGTCCCCCCCTCGTTGAACTATGGCTACACCTTC.

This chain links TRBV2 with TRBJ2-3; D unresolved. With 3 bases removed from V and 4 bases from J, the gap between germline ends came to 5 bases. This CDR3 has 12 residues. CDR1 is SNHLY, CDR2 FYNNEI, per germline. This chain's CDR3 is CASSDIADTQYF. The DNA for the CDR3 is TGTGCCAGCAGTGATATAGCAGATACGCAGTATTTT.

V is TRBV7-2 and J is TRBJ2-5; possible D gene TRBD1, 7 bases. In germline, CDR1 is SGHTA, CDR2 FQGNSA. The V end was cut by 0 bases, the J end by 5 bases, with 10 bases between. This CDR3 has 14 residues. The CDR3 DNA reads TGTGCCAGCAGCTTAGCTCAGGGGGGCGAGACCCAGTACTTC. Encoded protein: CASSLAQGGETQYF.

The CDR3, as DNA: TGTGCCAGCAGTTCTGGACTAGCGGGGGGCATCTACGAGCAGTACTTC. It yields the protein CASSSGLAGGIYEQYF. V and J are TRBV27 and TRBJ2-7, with 14 bases that match TRBD2. Germline CDR1 and CDR2: MNHEY and SMNVEV (reference sequence). This CDR3 spans 16 amino acids. The junction had 5 bases not matched to a gene; V was cut back by 4 bases and J by 3 bases.